The text below deals with one T cell receptor (beta chain). Its specificity is not known. Profiling relied on immunoSEQ multiplex PCR, and the TCRdb table lists in-frame clones only, not all of them. Among 100,000 or so clones, 82% were seen once, and the ten largest hold 4.5% to 6%. The data derive from a study of T cell responses to AZD1222 COVID-19 vaccine. The wider study: Pooling of second doses given at about 4 or about 12 weeks was done. Regarding the study as a whole: Possibly, clonal diversity was underestimated; donors were largely white British and included more females. Regions 160-218 and 743-854 dominated among vaccine-associated CD4 TCRs spanning spike.

The germline V gene encodes CDR1 LGHDT and CDR2 YNNKEL (reference sequence). The CDR3 has 14 amino acids. V lost 2 bases and J 0 bases, leaving 8 bases between the germline ends. The sequence was collected from an adult in good health. Material: peripheral blood, obtained on day 0 of AZD1222 vaccination. The chain has TRBV3-1 (or the pseudogene TRBV3-2) and TRBJ2-7; D not resolved. CDR3 sequence: CASSQQVLSYEQYF. CDR3 nucleotides: TGTGCCAGCAGCCAACAGGTTCTCTCCTACGAGCAGTACTTC.